What follows are 31 T cell receptor beta chains derived from one specimen sequenced in a study of blood T cell repertoires in COVID-19. Sequencing used immunoSEQ multiplex PCR; TCRdb keeps in-frame clones, though not all of them. This table has roughly 300,000 clones, roughly 87% appearing once. The sequenced sample was PBMCs or T cells enriched from blood (not recorded which). The source of these receptors is a woman aged 25-40 years who had recovered from COVID-19.

This chain uses TRBV28 with TRBJ1-1, with a weak D call TRBD1 (6 bases). From germline, CDR1 is MDHEN and CDR2 SYDVKM. Trimming took 7 bases from V and 7 from J, leaving 19 bases between them. This CDR3 is 14 amino acids long. The CDR3 loop reads CASILSGGLGEAFF. As DNA, the CDR3 is TGTGCCAGCATTCTCTCGGGGGGCCTTGGTGAAGCTTTCTTT.

The chain joins TRBV7-2 to TRBJ1-4; no clear D. Trimming left V 1 base short and J 10 bases short, with 13 bases between. Germline CDR1 reads SGHTA; CDR2 reads FQGNSA. This CDR3 is 14 amino acids long. The CDR3 DNA reads as TGTGCCAGCAGCTTAGTTTCCGGAGATGGAAAACTGTTTTTT. Amino acid sequence: CASSLVSGDGKLFF.

This chain joins TRBV18 and TRBJ1-2; unclear D gene. This CDR3 region has 17 residues. The V gene lost 6 bases and the J gene lost 8 bases, with 28 bases spanning the gap. Germline V gene data show CDR1 as KGHSH and CDR2 as LQKENI. CDR3 residues: CASSMRASGEGSSGYTF. In nucleotides, the CDR3 is TGTGCCAGCTCCATGAGGGCATCCGGGGAGGGATCATCAGGCTACACCTTC.

The chain recombines TRBV10-3 with TRBJ2-2, with 7 positions matching TRBD1. Germline CDR1 and CDR2: ENHRY and SYGVKD. This CDR3 spans 14 amino acids. The J segment lost 6 bases and the V segment lost 6 bases, leaving 7 bases of the junction unmatched. The CDR3 DNA follows: TGTGCCATCAGCGTCCAAACAGGGGCCGGGGAGCTGTTTTTT. It translates to CAISVQTGAGELFF.

This clone was observed once. The V gene is TRBV5-1, the J gene TRBJ2-5; D not certain. This CDR3 spans 13 amino acids. Between the trimmed V and J ends, which lost 0 bases and 5 bases, there was a span of 8 bases. Germline V gene sequence: CDR1 SGHRS, CDR2 YFSETQ. Written as DNA, the CDR3 is TGCGCCAGCAGCTTGGAGGTGAGGGAGACCCAGTACTTC. Translation gives CASSLEVRETQYF. The full variable domain, rest sourced from reference TRBV5-1 and TRBJ2-5, is KAGVTQTPRYLIKTRGQQVTLSCSPISGHRSVSWYQQTPGQGLQFLFEYFSETQRNKGNFPGRFSGRQFSNSRSEMNVSTLELGDSALYLCASSLEVRETQYFGPGTRLLVL.

This clone has only one observation. J is TRBJ2-7 and V is TRBV3-1 (or the pseudogene TRBV3-2), with D possibly being TRBD2 (6 bases). CDR3 length: 13 residues. Germline lookup yields CDR1 LGHDT and CDR2 YNNKEL (reference sequence). With 2 bases removed from V and 3 bases from J, the gap between germline ends came to 8 bases. The CDR3 region is CASSQSGDYEQYF. The CDR3 coding sequence is TGTGCCAGCAGCCAATCGGGAGACTACGAGCAGTACTTC.

The V gene is TRBV4-3, the J gene TRBJ2-3, with D possibly matching TRBD2 (5 bases). The length of the CDR3 is 17 residues. V dropped 0 bases and J dropped 5 bases, with 18 bases sitting between them. Germline V gene data show CDR1 as LGHNA and CDR2 as YSLEER. CDR3 nucleotides: TGCGCCAGCAGCCAAGAGGGAACTAGACTTTGGGGAGATACGCAGTATTTT. Encoded protein: CASSQEGTRLWGDTQYF.

The rearrangement joins TRBV28 to TRBJ1-6; D may be TRBD1 (6 bases). Trimming took off 5 bases at V and 8 bases at J, with 19 bases between the two ends. CDR3 length: 16 amino acids. Germline lookup yields CDR1 MDHEN and CDR2 SYDVKM. The CDR3 protein is CASSTTGGGRYSPLHF. In DNA form, the CDR3 reads TGTGCCAGCAGTACCACCGGGGGGGGGCGTTATTCACCCCTCCACTTT.

The rearrangement uses TRBV6-1 and TRBJ1-5; D not resolved. V gave up 3 bases and J gave up 7 bases, with 13 bases separating them. This CDR3 has 14 amino acids. Germline V lookup: CDR1 MNHNS, CDR2 SASEGT. The CDR3, as DNA: TGTGCCAGCAGTGATGGCGGATCGAGGCAGCCCCAGCATTTT. Protein sequence: CASSDGGSRQPQHF.

V gene TRBV28 combines with J gene TRBJ1-3; D is unclear. Germline V gene lookup returns CDR1 MDHEN and CDR2 SYDVKM. Trimming cost V 6 bases and J 0 bases, with 12 bases left between them. This CDR3 comprises 15 residues. Here the CDR3 DNA reads TGTGCCAGCAGCGCCGGAGTGATCTCTGGAAACACCATATATTTT. Its protein is CASSAGVISGNTIYF. The full variable domain, completed using reference TRBV28 and TRBJ1-3, is DVKVTQSSRYLVKRTGEKVFLECVQDMDHENMFWYRQDPGLGLRLIYFSYDVKMKEKGDIPEGYSVSREKKERFSLILESASTNQTSMYLCASSAGVISGNTIYFGEGSWLTVV.

CDR3 sequence (DNA): TGTGCCAGCAGTTTACAAGACAGGGGGCAGGATCAGCCCCAGCATTTT. This codes for CASSLQDRGQDQPQHF. This chain joins TRBV28 and TRBJ1-5; 10 bases align to TRBD1. V lost 2 bases and J lost 5; bases outside the gene matches: 6. Germline V gene lookup returns CDR1 MDHEN and CDR2 SYDVKM. This CDR3 has 16 residues. Full variable domain (outside the CDR3, taken from reference TRBV28 and TRBJ1-5): DVKVTQSSRYLVKRTGEKVFLECVQDMDHENMFWYRQDPGLGLRLIYFSYDVKMKEKGDIPEGYSVSREKKERFSLILESASTNQTSMYLCASSLQDRGQDQPQHFGDGTRLSIL.

The chain joins TRBV24-1 to TRBJ1-2, with D unresolved. Germline V gives CDR1 KGHDR, CDR2 SFDVKD. Trimming pared 7 bases from V and 8 bases from J, leaving 16 bases between. CDR3 size: 13 residues. The CDR3 DNA sequence: TGTGCCACCAGCGACGGTCAGTCCGGGGGCTACACCTTC. Protein sequence: CATSDGQSGGYTF.

J is TRBJ2-1 and V is TRBV11-2; 10 bases map to TRBD1. From germline, CDR1 is SGHAT and CDR2 FQNNGV. The ends lost 4 bases at V and 14 bases at J; junction bases unmatched: 11. The CDR3 is 14 residues long. The CDR3: CASSSGQGISGKFF. The CDR3 DNA reads as TGTGCCAGCAGCTCGGGACAGGGGATATCCGGAAAGTTCTTC. The variable domain in full, completed from reference TRBV11-2 and TRBJ2-1, reads EAGVAQSPRYKIIEKRQSVAFWCNPISGHATLYWYQQILGQGPKLLIQFQNNGVVDDSQLPKDRFSAERLKGVDSTLKIQPAKLEDSAVYLCASSSGQGISGKFFGPGTRLTVL.

The chain joins TRBV4-1 to TRBJ1-2, with TRBD1 matching over 10 bases. The J segment lost 8 bases and the V segment lost 0 bases, leaving 15 bases of the junction unmatched. The germline V gene encodes CDR1 MGHRA and CDR2 YSYEKL. The CDR3 has 18 amino acids. The CDR3 DNA is TGCGCCAGCAGCCAAGATAGGGGAGACAGGGGGCGCGTCGAAGGCTACACCTTC. Translating it yields CASSQDRGDRGRVEGYTF.

For the CDR3, the DNA is TGTGCCAGCACCTTGGACAGGGCGAACACTGAAGCTTTCTTT. Amino acid sequence: CASTLDRANTEAFF. The chain has TRBV7-2 and TRBJ1-1, with TRBD1 matching over 8 bases. The CDR3 has 14 amino acids. CDR1 and CDR2 (germline): SGHTA, FQGNSA. Losses at the gene ends were 7 bases for V and 1 base for J; bases not matched to a gene: 5.

The chain combines TRBV5-1 with TRBJ2-5, with D possibly matching TRBD2 (6 bases). The CDR3 runs 13 residues. V lost 7 bases, J lost 2 bases, and 12 bases lay in between. The germline gives CDR1 SGHRS, CDR2 YFSETQ. The CDR3 region is CASRRDSQETQYF. The CDR3, as DNA: TGCGCCAGCCGCCGGGACTCTCAAGAGACCCAGTACTTC.

This clone was found once. The chain joins TRBV25-1 to TRBJ1-1; maybe TRBD1 (5 bases). The CDR3 is 14 amino acids. Germline CDR1 is MGHDK and CDR2 is SYGVNS. V was pared by 7 bases and J by 1 base, with 13 bases between. The CDR3 sequence: CASIRGESNTEAFF. The CDR3 bases are TGTGCCAGCATCCGGGGGGAATCGAACACTGAAGCTTTCTTT.

This clone was observed a few times. This chain connects TRBV7-7 to TRBJ2-3, with 7 bases matching TRBD1. Looked up from germline, CDR1 is SSHAT and CDR2 is FNYEAQ (reference sequence). V trimming: 5 bases; J trimming: 5 bases; junction bases outside the gene matches: 7. The CDR3 is made up of 14 amino acids. The CDR3 protein is CASSPHQGEDTQYF. The DNA for the CDR3 is TGTGCCAGCAGCCCCCACCAGGGGGAAGATACGCAGTATTTT.

The V call is TRBV19, the J call TRBJ1-1; the match to TRBD1 covers 8 bases. Germline lookup yields CDR1 LNHDA and CDR2 SQIVND (reference sequence). V gave up 7 bases and J gave up 6 bases; unmatched junction bases: 10. There are 14 residues in the CDR3. For the CDR3, the DNA is TGTGCCAGTACCCGGGACAGGAAAAGTTCTGAAGCTTTCTTT. Its translation is CASTRDRKSSEAFF.

The V call is TRBV11-2, the J call TRBJ2-5; 11 nucleotides agree with TRBD2. This CDR3 contains 13 residues. CDR1 is SGHAT, CDR2 FQNNGV, per germline. Losses at the gene ends were 5 bases for V and 7 bases for J; bases not matched to a gene: 3. CDR3 nucleotides: TGTGCCAGCAGCACGGGACTAGCGGTGACCCAGTACTTC. This codes for CASSTGLAVTQYF. Variable domain in full (rest from reference TRBV11-2 and TRBJ2-5): EAGVAQSPRYKIIEKRQSVAFWCNPISGHATLYWYQQILGQGPKLLIQFQNNGVVDDSQLPKDRFSAERLKGVDSTLKIQPAKLEDSAVYLCASSTGLAVTQYFGPGTRLLVL.

This clone was seen more than once but under ten times. This rearrangement joins TRBV28 to TRBJ2-2, with 8 bases aligning to TRBD1. The J segment lost 6 bases and the V segment lost 6 bases, leaving 3 bases of the junction unmatched. The germline CDR1 and CDR2 sequences are MDHEN and SYDVKM. The CDR3 is made up of 13 amino acids. CDR3 coding DNA: TGTGCCAGCAGGGCGACAGGGGCCGGGGAGCTGTTTTTT. Translating gives CASRATGAGELFF. Looking up the rest from reference TRBV28 and TRBJ2-2 gives the full variable domain: DVKVTQSSRYLVKRTGEKVFLECVQDMDHENMFWYRQDPGLGLRLIYFSYDVKMKEKGDIPEGYSVSREKKERFSLILESASTNQTSMYLCASRATGAGELFFGEGSRLTVL.

The chain links TRBV5-8 to TRBJ2-3, with 8 bases identical to TRBD2. Germline values: CDR1 SGHTS, CDR2 YDEGEE. The CDR3 loop spans 16 amino acids. Trimming took 4 bases from V and 0 from J; bases not matched to a gene: 7. The CDR3 DNA follows: TGTGCCAGCAGCCCTCCAGCGGGGGACAGCACAGATACGCAGTATTTT. Translation: CASSPPAGDSTDTQYF.

V and J are TRBV5-4 and TRBJ1-1; a weak D match, TRBD1 (6 bases). CDR1 is SGHNT, CDR2 YYREEE, per germline (reference sequence). The CDR3 sequence is 15 residues long. V lost 5 bases and J 2 bases, leaving 16 bases between the germline ends. CDR3 region: CASRAQQGSNTEAFF. The CDR3 DNA sequence: TGTGCCAGCAGGGCACAACAGGGTTCTAACACTGAAGCTTTCTTT.

The rearrangement uses TRBV21-1 and TRBJ2-5; the D call in the table, TRBD1, was not verified against the DNA. TRBV21-1 is shown as a pseudogene. This CDR3 has 20 residues. The CDR3 loop reads CASSKRGGPGQVLRGETQYF. In DNA, the CDR3 is TGTGCCAGCAGCAAACGGGGAGGCCCAGGACAGGTGCTCCGGGGGGAGACCCAGTACTTC.

V and J are TRBV11-2 and TRBJ1-1; tentative D call: TRBD1 (5 bases). The CDR3 consists of 15 residues. From germline, CDR1 is SGHAT and CDR2 FQNNGV. Trimming shortened V by 5 bases and J by 5 bases, and 18 bases separated the two germline ends. CDR3 region: CASSPRIGGRTEAFF. The CDR3 DNA sequence: TGTGCCAGCAGCCCTCGAATCGGGGGTCGGACTGAAGCTTTCTTT.

V is TRBV28 and J is TRBJ2-4; 11 bases match TRBD2. Losses at the gene ends were 6 bases for V and 2 bases for J; bases not matched to a gene: 6. The CDR3 is 16 residues long. Germline CDR1 and CDR2: MDHEN and SYDVKM. The chain's CDR3 is CASRISGGASKNIQYF. In DNA form, the CDR3 reads TGTGCCAGCAGGATTAGCGGGGGGGCCTCCAAAAACATTCAGTACTTC.

The chain links TRBV12-1 to TRBJ2-1; the table calls TRBD2, which could not be checked here. TRBV12-1 is shown as a pseudogene. The CDR3 is made up of 16 amino acids. The CDR3 sequence: CASSLGGRGLYNEQFF. The CDR3 DNA follows: TGTGCCAGCAGCCTCGGGGGGCGGGGACTATACAATGAGCAGTTCTTC.

The chain employs TRBV19 and TRBJ1-2; D is unclear. The CDR3 sequence is 15 residues long. Trimming left V 4 bases short and J 7 bases short, with 19 bases between. The germline V gene encodes CDR1 LNHDA and CDR2 SQIVND (reference sequence). Written as DNA, the CDR3 is TGTGCCAGTAGTACATCCCGGGATCCCTGGGGTGGCTACACCTTC. Translated, it gives CASSTSRDPWGGYTF.

This clone was observed a handful of times. This chain connects TRBV6-1 to TRBJ1-2; possibly TRBD1 for D (5 bases). Germline V gene lookup returns CDR1 MNHNS and CDR2 SASEGT. Deletions cut 2 bases from V and 7 bases from J, with 11 bases between. This CDR3 spans 13 amino acids. The CDR3 reads CASSENLGGGYTF. The CDR3 bases are TGTGCCAGCAGTGAAAACTTGGGGGGTGGCTACACCTTC.

The J gene is TRBJ1-6, the V gene TRBV6-1, with 9 bases lining up with TRBD1. Germline loops: CDR1 MNHNS, CDR2 SASEGT. Trimming took 4 bases from V and 8 from J; bases not matched to a gene: 12. This CDR3 comprises 17 residues. CDR3: CASSVNLRGQGDSPLHF. CDR3 coding DNA: TGTGCCAGCAGTGTAAATTTAAGGGGACAGGGAGATTCACCCCTCCACTTT.

The chain links TRBV10-3 to TRBJ2-7, with TRBD1 identical over 9 bases. The CDR3 has 17 residues. V was pared by 4 bases and J by 5 bases, with 15 bases of the junction left unmatched. Germline CDR1 ENHRY, CDR2 SYGVKD. The DNA of the CDR3 is TGTGCCATCAGTGTTCGTGCCAATACGGGACAGGGCCACGAGCAGTACTTC. Protein product: CAISVRANTGQGHEQYF.